This TCR beta chain stems from a study of blood T cell repertoires in COVID-19. Looking at the study overall: The cDNA or gDNA used as material had been derived from T cells, B-cell-depleted T cells, or PBMCs.

This clone came up once. Under the authors' procedure: Reference gene primer amplification gave estimated nucleated cell counts. The table came from immunoSEQ multiplex PCR; TCRdb's copy has only in-frame clones and leaves some out. That table gives V, J and clone size, and the DNA gave D and trimming. The table lists around 210,000 clones, around 85% of them singletons. V was clipped by 0 bases and J by 1 base, with 9 bases between them. The germline V gene encodes CDR1 MGHRA and CDR2 YSYEKL. This CDR3 has 15 residues. The V gene is TRBV4-1, the J gene TRBJ1-1, with unresolved D. The TCR originated in a man between 60 and 75 years old with COVID-19, enrolled during active disease. The sequenced sample was peripheral blood. CDR3 nucleotides: TGCGCCAGCAGCCAAGATCGGGTCTCGAACACTGAAGCTTTCTTT. Its translation is CASSQDRVSNTEAFF.